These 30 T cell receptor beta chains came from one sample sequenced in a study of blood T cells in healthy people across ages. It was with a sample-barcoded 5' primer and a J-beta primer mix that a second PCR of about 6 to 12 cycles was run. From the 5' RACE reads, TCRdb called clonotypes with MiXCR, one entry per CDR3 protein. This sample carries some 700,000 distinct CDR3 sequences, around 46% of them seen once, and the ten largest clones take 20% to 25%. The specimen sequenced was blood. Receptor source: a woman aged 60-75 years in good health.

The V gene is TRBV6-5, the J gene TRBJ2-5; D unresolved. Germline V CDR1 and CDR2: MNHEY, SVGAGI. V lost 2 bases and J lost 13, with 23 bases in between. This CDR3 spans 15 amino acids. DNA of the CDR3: TGTGCCAGCAGTTACGATGGGCAGAGGTCCTACGAGCGGTACTTC. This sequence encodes CASSYDGQRSYERYF.

CDR3 sequence: CASSATGDTGNTIYF. The CDR3 coding sequence is TGTGCCAGCAGCGCTACAGGGGACACTGGAAACACCATATATTTT. This rearrangement joins TRBV11-3 to TRBJ1-3; 7 bases map to TRBD1. The CDR3 is 15 residues long. CDR1 SGHNT and CDR2 YENEEA come from the germline V gene. Trimming took 5 bases from V and 2 from J; bases not matched to a gene: 6.

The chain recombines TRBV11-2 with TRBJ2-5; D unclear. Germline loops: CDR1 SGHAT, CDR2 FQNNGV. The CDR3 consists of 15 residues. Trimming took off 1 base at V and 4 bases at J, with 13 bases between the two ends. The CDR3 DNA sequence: TGTGCCAGCAGCTTAGGTCCCTACGCTCGAGAGACCCAGTACTTC. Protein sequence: CASSLGPYARETQYF.

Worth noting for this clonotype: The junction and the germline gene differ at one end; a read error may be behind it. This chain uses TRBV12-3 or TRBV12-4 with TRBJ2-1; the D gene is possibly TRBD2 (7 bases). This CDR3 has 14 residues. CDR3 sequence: CASSLERGGNERFF. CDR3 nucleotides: TGTGCCAGCAGTTTAGAGAGGGGGGGGAATGAGCGGTTCTTC.

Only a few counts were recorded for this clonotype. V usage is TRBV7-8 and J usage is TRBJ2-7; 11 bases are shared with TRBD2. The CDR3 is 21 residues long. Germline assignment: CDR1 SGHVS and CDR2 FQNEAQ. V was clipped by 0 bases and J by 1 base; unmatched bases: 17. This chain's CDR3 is CASSLARQESSGGPKSYEQYF. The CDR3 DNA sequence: TGTGCCAGCAGCTTAGCCCGCCAGGAGTCTAGCGGGGGGCCAAAATCCTACGAGCAGTACTTC.

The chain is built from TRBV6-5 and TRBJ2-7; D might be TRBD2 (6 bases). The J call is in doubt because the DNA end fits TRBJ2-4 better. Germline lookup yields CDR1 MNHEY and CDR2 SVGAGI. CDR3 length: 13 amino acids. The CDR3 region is CASTIRGGNIQYF. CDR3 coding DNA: TGTGCCAGCACCATACGTGGGGGGAACATTCAGTACTTC.

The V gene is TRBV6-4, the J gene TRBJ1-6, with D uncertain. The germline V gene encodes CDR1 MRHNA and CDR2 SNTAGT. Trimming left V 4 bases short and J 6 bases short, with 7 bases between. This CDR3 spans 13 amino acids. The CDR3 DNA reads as TGTGCCAGCAGTGCCCGCAGTAATTCACCCCTCCACTTT. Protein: CASSARSNSPLHF.

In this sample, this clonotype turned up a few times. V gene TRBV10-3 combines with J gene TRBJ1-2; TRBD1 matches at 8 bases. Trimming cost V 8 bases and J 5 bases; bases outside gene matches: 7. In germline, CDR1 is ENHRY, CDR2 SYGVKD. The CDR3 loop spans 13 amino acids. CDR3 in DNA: TGTGCCATCGCCGGACAGGGATTGTATGGCTACACCTTC. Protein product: CAIAGQGLYGYTF.

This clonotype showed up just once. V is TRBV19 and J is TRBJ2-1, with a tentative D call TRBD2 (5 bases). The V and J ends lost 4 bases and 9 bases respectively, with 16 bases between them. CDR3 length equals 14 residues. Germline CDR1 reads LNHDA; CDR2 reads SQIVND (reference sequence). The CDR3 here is CASSKLAGEGEQFF. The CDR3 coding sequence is TGTGCCAGTAGTAAATTAGCCGGTGAGGGTGAGCAGTTCTTC.

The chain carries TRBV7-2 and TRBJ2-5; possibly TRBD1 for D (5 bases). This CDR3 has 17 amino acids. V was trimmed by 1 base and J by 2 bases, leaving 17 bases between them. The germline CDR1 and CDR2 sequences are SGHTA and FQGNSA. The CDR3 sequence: CASSLGRQGADQETQYF. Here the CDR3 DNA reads TGTGCCAGCAGCTTAGGTCGCCAGGGTGCGGATCAAGAGACCCAGTACTTC.

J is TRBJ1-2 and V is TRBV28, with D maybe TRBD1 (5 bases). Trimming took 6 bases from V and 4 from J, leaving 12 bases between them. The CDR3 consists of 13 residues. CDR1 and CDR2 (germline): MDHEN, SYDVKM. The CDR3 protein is CASSGDGRYGYTF. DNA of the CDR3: TGTGCCAGCAGCGGGGACGGGCGCTATGGCTACACCTTC.

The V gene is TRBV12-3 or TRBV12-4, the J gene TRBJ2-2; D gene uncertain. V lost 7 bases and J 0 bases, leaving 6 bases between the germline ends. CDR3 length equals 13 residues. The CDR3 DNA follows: TGTGCCAGCAAACCCGCGAACACCGGGGAGCTGTTTTTT. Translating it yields CASKPANTGELFF.

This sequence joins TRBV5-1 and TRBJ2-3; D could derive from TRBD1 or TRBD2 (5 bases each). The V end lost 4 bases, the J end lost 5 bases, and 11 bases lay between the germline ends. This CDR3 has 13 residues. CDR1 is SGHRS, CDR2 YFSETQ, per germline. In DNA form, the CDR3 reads TGCGCCAGCAGCGCCGGGGCGGGAGATACGCAGTATTTT. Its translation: CASSAGAGDTQYF.

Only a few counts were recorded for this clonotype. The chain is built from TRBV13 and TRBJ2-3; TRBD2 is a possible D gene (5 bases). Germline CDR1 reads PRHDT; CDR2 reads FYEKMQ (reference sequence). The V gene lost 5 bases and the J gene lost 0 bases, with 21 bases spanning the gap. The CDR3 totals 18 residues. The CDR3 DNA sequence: TGTGCCAGCAGCACCCTCAGCGTACCCGAGGGTAGCACAGATACGCAGTATTTT. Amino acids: CASSTLSVPEGSTDTQYF.

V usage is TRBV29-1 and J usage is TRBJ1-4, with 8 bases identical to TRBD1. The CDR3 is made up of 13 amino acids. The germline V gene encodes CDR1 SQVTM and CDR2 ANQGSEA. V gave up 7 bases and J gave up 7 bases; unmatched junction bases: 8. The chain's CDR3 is CSGGTGSSEKLFF. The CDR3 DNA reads TGCAGCGGAGGGACAGGCTCTAGTGAAAAACTGTTTTTT.

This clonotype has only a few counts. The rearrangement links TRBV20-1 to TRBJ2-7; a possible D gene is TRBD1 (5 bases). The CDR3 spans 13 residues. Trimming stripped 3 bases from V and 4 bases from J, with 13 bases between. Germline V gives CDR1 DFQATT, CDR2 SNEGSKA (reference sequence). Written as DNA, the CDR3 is TGCAGTGCTAGGAGGACACCTGGTTACGAGCAGTACTTC. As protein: CSARRTPGYEQYF.

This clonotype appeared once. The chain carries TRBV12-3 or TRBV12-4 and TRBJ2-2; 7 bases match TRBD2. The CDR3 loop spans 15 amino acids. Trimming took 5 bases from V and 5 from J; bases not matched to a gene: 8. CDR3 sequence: CASSPGLTGTGELFF. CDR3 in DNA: TGTGCCAGCAGTCCGGGACTAACGGGGACCGGGGAGCTGTTTTTT.

The CDR3 region has the DNA TGTGCCAGCAGCTGGGGACTTTACAATGAGCAGTTCTTC. Protein sequence: CASSWGLYNEQFF. J is TRBJ2-1 and V is TRBV7-2, with D maybe TRBD2 (6 bases). V was trimmed by 4 bases and J by 4 bases, leaving 8 bases between them. This CDR3 is 13 amino acids long. CDR1 and CDR2 from the germline V gene are SGHTA and FQGNSA.

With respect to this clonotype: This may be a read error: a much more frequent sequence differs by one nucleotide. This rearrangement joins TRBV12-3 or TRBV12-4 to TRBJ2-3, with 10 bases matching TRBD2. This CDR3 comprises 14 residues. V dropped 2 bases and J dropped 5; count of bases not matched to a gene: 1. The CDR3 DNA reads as TGTGCCAGCAGTTTATCTAGCGGGGGAGATACGCAGTATTTT. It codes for CASSLSSGGDTQYF.

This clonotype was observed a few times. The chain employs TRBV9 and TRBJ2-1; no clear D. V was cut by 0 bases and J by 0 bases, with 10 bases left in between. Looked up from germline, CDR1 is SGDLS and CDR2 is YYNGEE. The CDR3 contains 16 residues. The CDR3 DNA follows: TGTGCCAGCAGCGTAGAACGGGTGAGCTCCTACAATGAGCAGTTCTTC. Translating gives CASSVERVSSYNEQFF.

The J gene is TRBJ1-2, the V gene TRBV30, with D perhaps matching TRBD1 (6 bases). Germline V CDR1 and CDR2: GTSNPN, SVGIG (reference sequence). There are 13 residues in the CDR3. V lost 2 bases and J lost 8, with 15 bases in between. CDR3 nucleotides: TGTGCCTGGAGTACCCAACAGGGCAGGGGCTACACCTTC. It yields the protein CAWSTQQGRGYTF.

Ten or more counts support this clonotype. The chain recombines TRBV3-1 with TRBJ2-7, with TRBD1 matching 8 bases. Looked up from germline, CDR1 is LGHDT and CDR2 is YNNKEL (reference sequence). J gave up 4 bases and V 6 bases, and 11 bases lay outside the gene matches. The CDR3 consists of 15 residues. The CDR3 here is CASSPRFQGAYEQYF. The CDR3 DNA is TGTGCCAGCAGTCCAAGATTCCAGGGGGCGTACGAGCAGTACTTC.

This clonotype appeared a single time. The CDR3, as DNA: TGTGCCAGCAGCCCCAGACAGGGTCGGGCTTTCTTT. Its translation is CASSPRQGRAFF. V and J are TRBV9 and TRBJ1-1; TRBD1 agrees at 7 bases. V lost 4 bases to trimming and J lost 11 bases; unmatched junction nucleotides: 8. The CDR3 consists of 12 residues. Germline lookup yields CDR1 SGDLS and CDR2 YYNGEE.

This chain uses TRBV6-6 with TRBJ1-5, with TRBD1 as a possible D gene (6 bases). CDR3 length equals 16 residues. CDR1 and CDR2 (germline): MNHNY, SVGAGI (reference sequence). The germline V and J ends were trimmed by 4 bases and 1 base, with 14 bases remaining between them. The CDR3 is CASSSLTGNSNQPQHF. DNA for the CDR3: TGTGCCAGCAGTTCCCTGACAGGCAACAGCAATCAGCCCCAGCATTTT.

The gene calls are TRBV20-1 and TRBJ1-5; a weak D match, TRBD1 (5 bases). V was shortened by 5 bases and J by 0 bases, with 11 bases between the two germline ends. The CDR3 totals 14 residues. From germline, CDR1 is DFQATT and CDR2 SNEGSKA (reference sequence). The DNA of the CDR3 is TGCAGTGCTGCGGACACATATAGCAATCAGCCCCAGCATTTT. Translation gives CSAADTYSNQPQHF.

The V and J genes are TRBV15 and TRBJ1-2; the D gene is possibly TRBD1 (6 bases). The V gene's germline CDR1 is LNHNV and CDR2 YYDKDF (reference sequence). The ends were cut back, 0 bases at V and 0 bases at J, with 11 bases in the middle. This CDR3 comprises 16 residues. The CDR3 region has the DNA TGTGCCACCAGCAGAGAGGGGGCCGGATCTAACTATGGCTACACCTTC. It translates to CATSREGAGSNYGYTF.

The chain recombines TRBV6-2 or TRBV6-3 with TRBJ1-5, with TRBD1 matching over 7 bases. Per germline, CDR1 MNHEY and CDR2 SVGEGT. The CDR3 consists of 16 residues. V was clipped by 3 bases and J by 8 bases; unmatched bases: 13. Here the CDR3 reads CASSYRKLTGMEPQHF. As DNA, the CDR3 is TGTGCCAGCAGTTATCGAAAACTGACAGGGATGGAGCCCCAGCATTTT.

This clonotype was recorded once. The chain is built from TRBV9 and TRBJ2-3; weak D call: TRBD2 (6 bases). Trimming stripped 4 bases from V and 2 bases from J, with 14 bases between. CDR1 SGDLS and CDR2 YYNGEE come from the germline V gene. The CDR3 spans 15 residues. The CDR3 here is CASSQLGGNTDTQYF. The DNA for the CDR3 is TGTGCCAGCAGCCAACTTGGGGGGAACACAGATACGCAGTATTTT.

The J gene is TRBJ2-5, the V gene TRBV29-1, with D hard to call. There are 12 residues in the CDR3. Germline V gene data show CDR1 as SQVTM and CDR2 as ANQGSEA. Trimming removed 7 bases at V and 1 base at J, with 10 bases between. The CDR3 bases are TGCAGCGCAGGTCGGGCCCAAGAGACCCAGTACTTC. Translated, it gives CSAGRAQETQYF. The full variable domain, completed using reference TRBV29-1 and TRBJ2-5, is SAVISQKPSRDICQRGTSLTIQCQVDSQVTMMFWYRQQPGQSLTLIATANQGSEATYESGFVIDKFPISRPNLTFSTLTVSNMSPEDSSIYLCSAGRAQETQYFGPGTRLLVL.

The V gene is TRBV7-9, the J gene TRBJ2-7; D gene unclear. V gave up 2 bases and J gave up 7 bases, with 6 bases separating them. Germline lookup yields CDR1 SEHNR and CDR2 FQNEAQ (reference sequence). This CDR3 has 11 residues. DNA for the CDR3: TGTGCCAGCAGCTTAATGGATGAGCAGTACTTC. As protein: CASSLMDEQYF. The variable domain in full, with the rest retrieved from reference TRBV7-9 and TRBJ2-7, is DTGVSQNPRHKITKRGQNVTFRCDPISEHNRLYWYRQTLGQGPEFLTYFQNEAQLEKSRLLSDRFSAERPKGSFSTLEIQRTEQGDSAMYLCASSLMDEQYFGPGTRLTVT.